Below, 27 T cell receptor beta chains from the same sample are listed, as sequenced in a study of post-analysis software for immune sequencing data. Broader study findings: TRBV5-6, TRBV5-1 and TRBV20-1 belonged to a set of about 5 TRBV segments that were more frequent in patients than controls.

Unique molecular identifiers featured in each of the TCR beta cDNA libraries. From the PCR reads, TCRdb called clonotypes with MiXCR, one entry per CDR3 protein. Of around 770,000 distinct CDR3 sequences in the sample, approximately 44% were seen once. No antigen has been identified for these receptors. Sequenced: blood. The receptors were sampled from a girl aged 5 to 17 with multiple sclerosis.

This clonotype was picked up a small number of times. V is TRBV3-1 and J is TRBJ2-1; D is possibly TRBD2 (6 bases). Trimming pared 6 bases from V and 2 bases from J, leaving 14 bases between. CDR1 LGHDT and CDR2 YNNKEL come from the germline V gene (reference sequence). CDR3 size: 15 residues. DNA of the CDR3: TGTGCCAGCAGTCTCGGGAGTTCAACCTACAATGAGCAGTTCTTC. This codes for CASSLGSSTYNEQFF.

The chain joins TRBV7-3 to TRBJ2-7; 10 positions match TRBD1. The V gene's germline CDR1 is SGHTA and CDR2 FQGTGA. The CDR3 is made up of 22 amino acids. J was trimmed by 7 bases and V by 9 bases; bases with no gene match: 36. This CDR3 reads CARNPPGSERRDRGLRRYEQYF. The CDR3 DNA sequence: TGTGCCAGAAATCCGCCGGGATCCGAACGCCGGGACAGGGGACTGAGGAGATATGAGCAGTACTTC.

This clonotype was seen only once. The chain combines TRBV3-1 with TRBJ2-7, with 10 bases identical to TRBD2. Germline V gene data show CDR1 as LGHDT and CDR2 as YNNKEL (reference sequence). The CDR3 loop spans 17 amino acids. With 0 bases clipped from V and 0 bases from J, the junction kept 5 bases outside the gene matches. CDR3 protein: CASSQEEAGGFSYEQYF. DNA of the CDR3: TGTGCCAGCAGCCAAGAAGAAGCGGGAGGGTTCTCCTACGAGCAGTACTTC.

This sequence joins TRBV27 and TRBJ1-5; D is unresolved. Germline V gene sequence: CDR1 MNHEY, CDR2 SMNVEV (reference sequence). The length of the CDR3 is 16 residues. V lost 0 bases to trimming and J lost 4 bases, with 13 bases between them. The CDR3 sequence: CASSLSRPVLNQPQHF. For the CDR3, the DNA is TGTGCCAGCAGTTTATCCCGGCCGGTATTGAATCAGCCCCAGCATTTT.

The J gene is TRBJ1-1, the V gene TRBV6-4, with no clear D. CDR3 size: 13 residues. The ends were cut back, 1 base at V and 5 bases at J, with 8 bases in the middle. The germline V gene encodes CDR1 MRHNA and CDR2 SNTAGT. In DNA form, the CDR3 reads TGTGCCAGCAGTGACTACCCGGGAACTGAAGCTTTCTTT. Amino acid sequence: CASSDYPGTEAFF.

The V and J genes are TRBV28 and TRBJ2-7; TRBD1 is a possible D gene (6 bases). This CDR3 has 16 amino acids. V dropped 6 bases and J dropped 6 bases, with 24 bases sitting between them. Per the germline V gene, CDR1 is MDHEN and CDR2 is SYDVKM. DNA of the CDR3: TGTGCCAGCAGCACCGGGACAAAAATACCTCCCCTCGAGCAGTACTTC. This gives the protein CASSTGTKIPPLEQYF. The variable domain in full, with the rest retrieved from reference TRBV28 and TRBJ2-7, is DVKVTQSSRYLVKRTGEKVFLECVQDMDHENMFWYRQDPGLGLRLIYFSYDVKMKEKGDIPEGYSVSREKKERFSLILESASTNQTSMYLCASSTGTKIPPLEQYFGPGTRLTVT.

The rearrangement links TRBV12-3 or TRBV12-4 to TRBJ2-7; 7 bases align to TRBD1. V lost 7 bases to trimming and J lost 1 base; unmatched junction nucleotides: 7. This CDR3 is 14 amino acids long. DNA of the CDR3: TGTGCCAGCACTCAGACAGGGTTTTCCTACGAGCAGTACTTC. Its translation: CASTQTGFSYEQYF.

The chain uses TRBV20-1 and TRBJ2-1; D remains unclear. CDR1 is DFQATT, CDR2 SNEGSKA, per germline (reference sequence). V lost 4 bases, J lost 8 bases, and 18 bases lay in between. This CDR3 has 14 residues. The CDR3 bases are TGCAGTGCTACCCGGACCCTCTTGAGCGATGAGCAGTTCTTC. This sequence encodes CSATRTLLSDEQFF.

CDR3: CASSYGRLAGTGEQYF. CDR3 sequence (DNA): TGTGCCAGCAGTTACGGCCGGCTAGCGGGAACCGGGGAGCAGTACTTC. The chain uses TRBV6-2 or TRBV6-3 and TRBJ2-7; 9 bases are a match to TRBD2. This CDR3 has 16 residues. Germline V gives CDR1 MNHEY, CDR2 SVGEGT. Germline trimming cut 2 bases from V and 7 bases from J; bases unmatched to any gene: 12.

The chain links TRBV18 to TRBJ2-3; TRBD2 aligns across 11 bases. V shed 4 bases, J shed 2 bases, and the junction held 8 bases outside the gene matches. The CDR3 has 17 residues. Germline V lookup: CDR1 KGHSH, CDR2 LQKENI. The DNA for the CDR3 is TGTGCCAGCTCACGTAGCGGGAGGGCCCCCTTCACAGATACGCAGTATTTT. This encodes CASSRSGRAPFTDTQYF.

The V gene is TRBV10-3, the J gene TRBJ1-1; D may be TRBD1 (6 bases). The CDR3 extends over 13 amino acids. V was clipped by 6 bases and J by 3 bases, with 11 bases between them. Germline V gives CDR1 ENHRY, CDR2 SYGVKD. The CDR3 loop reads CAIRQGTDTEAFF. Written as DNA, the CDR3 is TGTGCCATCAGACAGGGAACTGACACTGAAGCTTTCTTT.

The V call is TRBV6-6, the J call TRBJ1-4, with a tentative D call TRBD1 (5 bases). V dropped 6 bases and J dropped 8 bases, with 25 bases sitting between them. The CDR3 runs to 17 residues. Germline CDR1 and CDR2: MNHNY and SVGAGI (reference sequence). CDR3 DNA: TGTGCCAGCAGAGCCGGGACCCTCCCCGGAACGGGGGAAAAACTGTTTTTT. Amino acids: CASRAGTLPGTGEKLFF.

This clonotype was seen more than once but under ten times. The chain employs TRBV10-3 and TRBJ2-3, with TRBD2 matching 8 bases. The CDR3 consists of 20 residues. Germline loops: CDR1 ENHRY, CDR2 SYGVKD. With V trimmed by 7 bases and J by 3 bases, 24 bases remained unmatched. CDR3 region: CAIIQGLPLSVASGTDTQYF. CDR3 nucleotides: TGTGCCATCATTCAGGGCTTACCCCTGTCGGTGGCTAGCGGGACAGATACGCAGTATTTT.

The V call is TRBV3-1, the J call TRBJ2-5; D might be TRBD2 (6 bases). There are 14 residues in the CDR3. Germline CDR1 LGHDT, CDR2 YNNKEL (reference sequence). The V gene lost 1 base and the J gene lost 5 bases, with 11 bases spanning the gap. The CDR3 protein is CASSQAGTRETQYF. CDR3 DNA: TGTGCCAGCAGCCAAGCCGGGACTCGGGAGACCCAGTACTTC.

This sequence joins TRBV7-2 and TRBJ2-7; D is ambiguous. The V end was cut by 5 bases, the J end by 2 bases, with 10 bases between. The germline V gene has CDR1 SGHTA and CDR2 FQGNSA. The CDR3 is made up of 13 amino acids. CDR3 amino acids: CASSLRLPYEQYF. Here the CDR3 DNA reads TGTGCCAGCAGCCTAAGACTTCCCTACGAGCAGTACTTC.

This clonotype was detected many times. The chain employs TRBV2 and TRBJ2-7; D call uncertain. The ends were cut back, 6 bases at V and 0 bases at J, with 12 bases in the middle. Germline-derived CDR1 and CDR2 are SNHLY and FYNNEI. The CDR3 is 14 residues long. In DNA form, the CDR3 reads TGTGCCAGCAGCGTGGCGGATCCCTCCTACGAGCAGTACTTC. It encodes CASSVADPSYEQYF. The whole variable domain, filled in from reference TRBV2 and TRBJ2-7, reads EPEVTQTPSHQVTQMGQEVILRCVPISNHLYFYWYRQILGQKVEFLVSFYNNEISEKSEIFDDQFSVERPDGSNFTLKIRSTKLEDSAMYFCASSVADPSYEQYFGPGTRLTVT.

This clonotype was recorded only once. V and J are TRBV19 and TRBJ2-1, with D possibly being TRBD1 or TRBD2 (5 bases each). Trimming shortened V by 3 bases and J by 10 bases, and 19 bases separated the two germline ends. This CDR3 is 15 amino acids long. Germline-derived CDR1 and CDR2 are LNHDA and SQIVND (reference sequence). In DNA form, the CDR3 reads TGTGCCAGTAGTATCGGGGCCAGCAGGGTTCGAGAGCAGTTCTTC. Translated: CASSIGASRVREQFF.

The V call is TRBV4-1, the J call TRBJ2-3, with D perhaps TRBD2 (7 bases). CDR3 length: 17 residues. The V gene lost 0 bases and the J gene lost 4 bases, with 17 bases spanning the gap. CDR1 is MGHRA and CDR2 is YSYEKL in the germline V gene. The CDR3 sequence: CASSQDQAGGGADTQYF. The CDR3 coding sequence is TGCGCCAGCAGCCAAGATCAGGCGGGCGGGGGCGCAGATACGCAGTATTTT.

This clonotype has just a few counts. The chain couples TRBV29-1 to TRBJ2-1, with D tentatively TRBD1 (5 bases). The CDR3 consists of 14 residues. V lost 4 bases, J lost 1 base, and 11 bases lay in between. The germline V gene has CDR1 SQVTM and CDR2 ANQGSEA. The CDR3 loop is CSVGGRDSYNEQFF. CDR3 bases: TGCAGCGTTGGTGGCAGGGATTCCTACAATGAGCAGTTCTTC.

This clonotype was seen more than once but under ten times. The genes are TRBV5-6 and TRBJ1-2; D is uncertain. The V end was cut by 0 bases, the J end by 7 bases, with 10 bases between. The germline CDR1 and CDR2 sequences are SGHDT and YYEEEE. This CDR3 has 13 residues. The CDR3 is CASSLGDSAGYTF. CDR3 bases: TGTGCCAGCAGCTTGGGCGATTCGGCTGGCTACACCTTC.

The J gene is TRBJ1-4, the V gene TRBV6-5; TRBD1 matches at 7 bases. The CDR3 has 13 amino acids. Germline assignment: CDR1 MNHEY and CDR2 SVGAGI. V lost 3 bases, J lost 11 bases, and 6 bases stayed unmatched. The CDR3 spells CASSYVGRGKLFF. The CDR3 DNA reads as TGTGCCAGCAGTTATGTCGGCAGGGGGAAACTGTTTTTT.

The chain is built from TRBV7-9 and TRBJ1-2, with D tentatively TRBD1 (5 bases). This CDR3 region has 16 residues. The germline V and J ends were trimmed by 1 base and 4 bases, with 16 bases remaining between them. CDR1 is SEHNR and CDR2 is FQNEAQ in the germline V gene (reference sequence). CDR3 region: CASSLDLTGVGYGYTF. In DNA, the CDR3 is TGTGCCAGCAGCTTAGATCTCACAGGTGTTGGCTATGGCTACACCTTC.

V usage is TRBV20-1 and J usage is TRBJ1-2, with D uncertain. Trimming shortened V by 6 bases and J by 3 bases, and 8 bases separated the two germline ends. CDR1 and CDR2 from the germline V gene are DFQATT and SNEGSKA (reference sequence). The CDR3 loop spans 11 amino acids. Here the CDR3 reads CSARWDYGYTF. Here the CDR3 DNA reads TGCAGTGCCAGGTGGGACTATGGCTACACCTTC.

The rearrangement uses TRBV6-2 or TRBV6-3 and TRBJ1-2, with 8 bases identical to TRBD1. The germline V gene has CDR1 MNHEY and CDR2 SVGEGT. Trimming took 10 bases from V and 11 from J; bases not matched to a gene: 12. The CDR3 length is 12 residues. CDR3 in amino acids: CATSDRGMEYTF. In DNA form, the CDR3 reads TGTGCCACCTCAGACAGGGGAATGGAGTACACCTTC.

This chain uses TRBV27 with TRBJ1-4, with no clear D. This CDR3 comprises 12 residues. Trimming left V 3 bases short and J 7 bases short, with 6 bases between. CDR1 and CDR2 from the germline V gene are MNHEY and SMNVEV (reference sequence). In DNA, the CDR3 is TGTGCCAGCAGTTTGAACGGTGAAAAACTGTTTTTT. Amino acids: CASSLNGEKLFF.

The chain carries TRBV12-3 or TRBV12-4 and TRBJ2-5, with 9 bases fitting TRBD1. CDR3 length: 15 amino acids. Trimming cost V 3 bases and J 2 bases; bases outside gene matches: 4. The CDR3: CASSFATGGQETQYF. CDR3 coding DNA: TGTGCCAGCAGTTTTGCGACAGGGGGGCAAGAGACCCAGTACTTC.

This clonotype was seen only a few times. V gene TRBV15 combines with J gene TRBJ1-6; D is unresolved. V lost 5 bases to trimming and J lost 10 bases, with 9 bases between them. This CDR3 is 12 amino acids long. Looked up from germline, CDR1 is LNHNV and CDR2 is YYDKDF (reference sequence). The CDR3 loop reads CATSGVGSPLHF. Written as DNA, the CDR3 is TGTGCCACCAGCGGGGTGGGATCACCCCTCCACTTT. Full variable domain (rest looked up from reference TRBV15 and TRBJ1-6): DAMVIQNPRYQVTQFGKPVTLSCSQTLNHNVMYWYQQKSSQAPKLLFHYYDKDFNNEADTPDNFQSRRPNTSFCFLDIRSPGLGDTAMYLCATSGVGSPLHFGNGTRLTVT.